These 31 T cell receptor beta chains came from one sample sequenced in a study of tumor-infiltrating lymphocytes in primary liver carcinoma. The researchers obtained blood RNA from unsorted whole blood and also extracted germline DNA. Making TCR beta cDNA involved approximately 530 ng total RNA and a constant-region primer. ARM-PCR was slightly modified, and three nested multiplex PCR rounds with it gave rise to the TCR beta libraries. TRBV1-TRBV30 forward primers paired with a C-beta reverse primer drove the first two PCR rounds, about 11 cycles each. A single record per CDR3 protein comes from TCRdb applying MiXCR to the multiplex PCR reads. Of about 180,000 distinct CDR3 sequences in the sample, over 45% were seen once. Sequencing was done on a sample of peripheral blood. These receptors originate from a man in his forties or fifties with primary liver carcinoma and hepatitis B virus infection.

V usage is TRBV6-1 and J usage is TRBJ2-5, with D uncertain. The length of the CDR3 is 15 residues. Trimming took 7 bases from V and 1 from J, leaving 16 bases between them. CDR1 and CDR2 (germline): MNHNS, SASEGT. CDR3 in amino acids: CASNLGGRLQETQYF. The CDR3 coding sequence is TGTGCCAGCAATCTGGGCGGACGCCTCCAAGAGACCCAGTACTTC.

About this clonotype itself: This may stem from a read error, because a much larger clone lies one nucleotide away. This rearrangement joins TRBV11-2 to TRBJ2-7, with D tentatively TRBD1 or TRBD2 (6 bases each). This CDR3 contains 17 residues. Germline loops: CDR1 SGHAT, CDR2 FQNNGV. This CDR3 is CDSSLTWTAGEAYEQYF. CDR3 nucleotide sequence: TGTGACAGCAGCCTCACGTGGACGGCAGGGGAGGCCTACGAGCAGTACTTC.

The V and J genes are TRBV6-2 or TRBV6-3 and TRBJ2-1; D is perhaps TRBD1 or TRBD2 (5 bases each). The V gene's germline CDR1 is MNHEY and CDR2 SVGEGT. The CDR3 has 15 residues. Trimming took 2 bases from V and 6 from J, leaving 14 bases between them. The CDR3 nucleotides read TGTGCCAGCAGTTACGGATGGGACCATGGCAATGAGCAGTTCTTC. It encodes CASSYGWDHGNEQFF.

This clonotype was seen a handful of times. The J gene is TRBJ2-1, the V gene TRBV30; 8 bases fit TRBD2. Germline CDR1 GTSNPN, CDR2 SVGIG (reference sequence). The CDR3 spans 13 residues. Trimming removed 4 bases from V and 7 bases from J; junction bases left unmatched: 6. Here the CDR3 reads CAWTSGSGNEQFF. As DNA, the CDR3 is TGTGCCTGGACGAGCGGGAGTGGGAATGAGCAGTTCTTC. The variable domain in full, with the rest retrieved from reference TRBV30 and TRBJ2-1, is SQTIHQWPATLVQPVGSPLSLECTVEGTSNPNLYWYRQAAGRGLQLLFYSVGIGQISSEVPQNLSASRPQDRQFILSSKKLLLSDSGFYLCAWTSGSGNEQFFGPGTRLTVL.

The rearrangement joins TRBV5-1 to TRBJ2-1; TRBD2 matches 13 bases. V trimming: 7 bases; J trimming: 0 bases; junction bases outside the gene matches: 7. The CDR3 spans 17 residues. CDR1 and CDR2 from the germline V gene are SGHRS and YFSETQ. CDR3 sequence reads: CASHGLAGDSSYNEQFF. The CDR3 DNA sequence: TGCGCCAGCCACGGACTAGCGGGAGATTCCTCCTACAATGAGCAGTTCTTC.

A word on this clonotype: The missing conserved phenylalanine or tryptophan at the end of this CDR3 makes a read error likely. The chain employs TRBV11-2 and TRBJ1-1, with D maybe TRBD1 (6 bases). Germline loops: CDR1 SGHAT, CDR2 FQNNGV. The CDR3 contains 15 residues. CDR3 DNA sequence: TGTGCCAGCAGCCTAGAACCGGGGGCGAGCACTGAAGCTTTCTCT. Translating gives CASSLEPGASTEAFS.

On this clonotype itself: At one end the junction does not follow the germline gene, possibly because of a read error. This chain connects TRBV4-1 to TRBJ1-4; the D is unclear. This CDR3 is built from 15 residues. Germline V gene data show CDR1 as MGHRA and CDR2 as YSYEKL. The CDR3 coding sequence is TGCGTCAGCAGCCAAGATCGGGTTACTAATGAAAAACTGTTTTTT. Protein product: CVSSQDRVTNEKLFF.

In this sample, this clonotype turned up a few times. The rearrangement links TRBV7-8 to TRBJ2-2; 8 bases align to TRBD2. CDR3 length: 16 amino acids. The trim removed 2 bases at V and 6 bases at J, leaving 8 bases unmatched. Germline V CDR1 and CDR2: SGHVS, FQNEAQ. The CDR3 sequence is CASSLTRTSSSGELFF. CDR3 DNA sequence: TGTGCCAGCAGCTTAACTAGGACTAGCTCCTCCGGGGAGCTGTTTTTT.

The chain joins TRBV7-8 to TRBJ2-3, with D tentatively TRBD2 (6 bases). Germline CDR1 SGHVS, CDR2 FQNEAQ. V was shortened by 11 bases and J by 7 bases, with 25 bases between the two germline ends. The CDR3 covers 15 residues. The CDR3, as DNA: TGTGCCTCCAATGGAGAAGGACCCGGCGGGAATACGCAGTATTTT. It codes for CASNGEGPGGNTQYF.

The chain links TRBV10-3 to TRBJ2-5, with D perhaps given as TRBD1 or TRBD2 (7 bases each). The germline V and J ends were trimmed by 0 bases and 2 bases, with 13 bases remaining between them. The CDR3 consists of 16 residues. Germline V gives CDR1 ENHRY, CDR2 SYGVKD. The CDR3 sequence: CAISESSGTVQETQYF. The CDR3 region has the DNA TGTGCCATCAGTGAGTCGAGCGGGACAGTTCAAGAGACCCAGTACTTC.

The chain uses TRBV19 and TRBJ1-1, with 7 bases identical to TRBD1. V shed 3 bases, J shed 6 bases, and the junction held 7 bases outside the gene matches. Germline V gives CDR1 LNHDA, CDR2 SQIVND (reference sequence). This CDR3 has 14 amino acids. CDR3 amino acids: CASSMRGDSPEAFF. DNA of the CDR3: TGTGCCAGTAGTATGAGAGGGGACAGTCCTGAAGCTTTCTTT.

In this sample, this clonotype turned up a few times. The rearrangement links TRBV14 to TRBJ2-7, with 13 nucleotides matching TRBD2. Germline CDR1 is SGHDN and CDR2 is FVKESK. V lost 5 bases and J lost 2; bases outside the gene matches: 3. The CDR3 spans 15 residues. DNA of the CDR3: TGTGCCAGCAGCACGGGACTAGCGGGACCCTACGAGCAGTACTTC. It codes for CASSTGLAGPYEQYF.

The J gene is TRBJ2-1, the V gene TRBV6-2 or TRBV6-3; a weak D match, TRBD2 (5 bases). The CDR3 spans 16 residues. V lost 2 bases and J lost 4, with 15 bases in between. Looked up from germline, CDR1 is MNHEY and CDR2 is SVGEGT. CDR3 bases: TGTGCCAGCAGTTACGAGGACGGGAAAGATTACAATGAGCAGTTCTTC. It translates to CASSYEDGKDYNEQFF.

The rearrangement uses TRBV11-3 and TRBJ2-1; D tentatively fits TRBD1 or TRBD2 (5 bases each). CDR3 length: 14 residues. Germline CDR1 is SGHNT and CDR2 is YENEEA. Trimming removed 4 bases from V and 9 bases from J, with 16 bases in between. In nucleotides, the CDR3 is TGTGCCAGCAGCTCCGGGGCCTTATCGGGTGAGCAGTTCTTC. Protein product: CASSSGALSGEQFF.

The V and J genes are TRBV11-2 and TRBJ2-7; no clear D. The CDR3 length is 13 residues. Germline V CDR1 and CDR2: SGHAT, FQNNGV. Trimming removed 3 bases from V and 1 base from J, with 7 bases in between. The CDR3: CASSLWGSYEQYF. CDR3 sequence (DNA): TGTGCCAGCAGCTTGTGGGGTTCCTACGAGCAGTACTTC.

This rearrangement joins TRBV10-3 to TRBJ2-7; maybe TRBD2 (6 bases). V lost 4 bases and J 3 bases, leaving 13 bases between the germline ends. This CDR3 spans 14 amino acids. Germline CDR1 is ENHRY and CDR2 is SYGVKD. CDR3 in DNA: TGTGCCATCAGTGCGACCGGAGCGGGCTACGAGCAGTACTTC. Its translation: CAISATGAGYEQYF.

This clonotype was recorded many times. V usage is TRBV6-5 and J usage is TRBJ2-1; weak D call: TRBD2 (6 bases). Per germline, CDR1 MNHEY and CDR2 SVGAGI. CDR3 size: 14 residues. Trimming removed 6 bases at V and 4 bases at J, with 13 bases between. CDR3 DNA: TGTGCCAGCAGACTACTTGGGGGGTACAATGAGCAGTTCTTC. This translates into CASRLLGGYNEQFF.

Comments on this clonotype: An end of the junction differs from the germline gene, which may be a read error. The rearrangement joins TRBV11-1 to TRBJ2-7; TRBD1 matches 7 bases. Germline CDR1 is SGHAT and CDR2 is FQDESV (reference sequence). This CDR3 region has 15 residues. In DNA, the CDR3 is TGCGCCAGCAGGTACACAGGGGAAACCACCTACGAGCAGTACTTC. Amino acid sequence: CASRYTGETTYEQYF.

This clonotype has just one count. A junction boundary mismatches the germline segment, possibly from a read error. V gene TRBV11-2 combines with J gene TRBJ2-3; D may match TRBD1 or TRBD2 (5 bases each). Per the germline V gene, CDR1 is SGHAT and CDR2 is FQNNGV. CDR3 length: 17 residues. The CDR3 region has the DNA TGTTCCAGCAGCTTATACGGGGCTAGCACTGGTCCAGATACGCAGTATTTT. It yields the protein CSSSLYGASTGPDTQYF.

This chain connects TRBV12-3 or TRBV12-4 to TRBJ2-5, with D possibly being TRBD1 or TRBD2 (7 bases each). This CDR3 contains 15 residues. V dropped 3 bases and J dropped 2 bases, with 13 bases sitting between them. In DNA form, the CDR3 reads TGTGCCAGCAGTTTCAGACAGGGAGGGCAAGAGACCCAGTACTTC. Protein sequence: CASSFRQGGQETQYF.

About this clonotype itself: A much more abundant neighbour one base away suggests this may be a read error. The rearrangement joins TRBV6-1 to TRBJ2-5; D is possibly TRBD2 (6 bases). The CDR3 runs 17 residues. Between the trimmed V and J ends, which lost 6 bases and 4 bases, there was a span of 24 bases. Germline CDR1 MNHNS, CDR2 SASEGT. This CDR3 reads CASSASTGVNRRETQYF. The CDR3 DNA sequence: TGTGCCAGCAGCGCTAGCACGGGGGTAAACCGCCGAGAGACCCAGTACTTC.

This chain connects TRBV6-5 to TRBJ1-1; D unresolved. Trimming took off 4 bases at V and 0 bases at J, with 6 bases between the two ends. This CDR3 spans 13 amino acids. Germline assignment: CDR1 MNHEY and CDR2 SVGAGI. The CDR3 DNA follows: TGTGCCAGCAGTTCAGATGTGAACACTGAAGCTTTCTTT. Translation: CASSSDVNTEAFF.

The chain is built from TRBV13 and TRBJ2-1; a weak D match, TRBD1 (7 bases). Germline loops: CDR1 PRHDT, CDR2 FYEKMQ (reference sequence). V shed 2 bases and J shed 8 bases, with 16 bases lying between them. The CDR3 loop spans 15 amino acids. CDR3 sequence (DNA): TGTGCCAGCAGCTTATTCAGGGGGAGGCGCGATGAGCAGTTCTTC. Translated: CASSLFRGRRDEQFF.

Comment on this clonotype: This may be a read error: a much more frequent sequence differs by one nucleotide. The genes are TRBV29-1 and TRBJ1-2; D is unclear. The CDR3 has 13 amino acids. The germline gives CDR1 SQVTM, CDR2 ANQGSEA. Written as DNA, the CDR3 is TGCAACGTCCTGCTGGGTGGCGGCTATGGCTACACCTTC. Translating gives CNVLLGGGYGYTF.

The chain links TRBV10-2 to TRBJ2-6, with no clear D. CDR3 size: 15 residues. Germline CDR1 WSHSY, CDR2 SAAADI. V gave up 3 bases and J gave up 0 bases, with 6 bases separating them. In DNA, the CDR3 is TGCGCCAGCAGTGAACAAATCTCTGGGGCCAACGTCCTGACTTTC. Encoded protein: CASSEQISGANVLTF.

This clonotype appeared once. The junction does not match germline at one end; this may be a read error. The chain combines TRBV7-2 with TRBJ2-2; D perhaps matches TRBD2 (5 bases). Germline V gives CDR1 SGHTA, CDR2 FQGNSA. This CDR3 contains 17 residues. The CDR3 nucleotides read TGTGCCAGCAGCTTATACGGAGGACCAGCTAACACCGCGGAGCTGTTTTTT. Translating gives CASSLYGGPANTAELFF. The whole variable domain, filled in from reference TRBV7-2 and TRBJ2-2, reads GAGVSQSPSNKVTEKGKDVELRCDPISGHTALYWYRQSLGQGLEFLIYFQGNSAPDKSGLPSDRFSAERTGGSVSTLTIQRTQQEDSAVYLCASSLYGGPANTAELFFGEGSRLTVL.

Note on this clonotype: It may be a read error: a sequence one base away is much more abundant. The rearrangement links TRBV6-2 or TRBV6-3 to TRBJ1-3; D might be TRBD1 (6 bases). This CDR3 is 18 amino acids long. CDR1 is MNHEY, CDR2 SVGEGT, per germline. The CDR3 reads CASSWITLDRSSGNTTYF. The CDR3 DNA follows: TGTGCCAGCAGTTGGATTACCCTAGACAGGAGCTCTGGAAACACCACATATTTT.

This clonotype showed up just a few times. A much larger clone differs from this one at a single base, so this may be a read error. This rearrangement joins TRBV11-1 to TRBJ2-5; unclear D gene. From germline, CDR1 is SGHAT and CDR2 FQDESV (reference sequence). This CDR3 region has 14 residues. CDR3 loop: CVSSARVHGETQYF. As DNA, the CDR3 is TGTGTCAGCAGCGCACGGGTTCATGGCGAGACCCAGTACTTC.

V gene TRBV12-3 or TRBV12-4 combines with J gene TRBJ2-2; TRBD2 agrees at 8 bases. The trim removed 3 bases at V and 1 base at J, leaving 16 bases unmatched. CDR3 size: 20 residues. DNA for the CDR3: TGTGCCAGCAGTTTCGGTGTTGCGGGAGGCCGCGGAGAGAACACCGGGGAGCTGTTTTTT. Translating gives CASSFGVAGGRGENTGELFF.

Concerning this clonotype itself: The conserved phenylalanine or tryptophan normally closing the CDR3 is absent here, so this likely arose from a read error. The chain uses TRBV6-5 and TRBJ2-5; D unresolved. Trimming took 5 bases from V and 4 from J, leaving 11 bases between them. The length of the CDR3 is 13 residues. Germline-derived CDR1 and CDR2 are MNHEY and SVGAGI. This chain's CDR3 is CASSARPRETQYS. DNA for the CDR3: TGTGCCAGCAGTGCCCGTCCGAGAGAGACCCAGTACTCC.

Details on this clonotype: The junction departs from germline at one end; a sequencing error may be responsible. V gene TRBV29-1 combines with J gene TRBJ2-3; D may be TRBD2 (5 bases). This CDR3 has 15 residues. From germline, CDR1 is SQVTM and CDR2 ANQGSEA. CDR3 in DNA: TGCGGCGTTGGAAGCGGTCTGCTAGGAACAGACACGCAGTATTTT. It is translated as CGVGSGLLGTDTQYF.